The next 32 T cell receptor beta chains were all read from a single sample in a study of a mutant IDH1 vaccine in newly diagnosed glioma. The time point denotes: week 35, safety follow-up. It was 300 ug of mutant IDH1 20-mer peptide that made up each vaccine dose, given with topical imiquimod. For these TCRs, the target antigens are not known. Sequencing was performed with immunoSEQ multiplex PCR; in TCRdb, only in-frame clones are kept and a portion is missing. In the table there are around 50,000 clones, roughly 91% of which are singletons. The sample here was PBMCs, taken from a glioma patient whose treatment included an IDH1 peptide vaccine. These receptors originate from a woman in her thirties or forties with glioma.

The rearrangement joins TRBV15 to TRBJ2-7; D is possibly TRBD1 or TRBD2 (5 bases each). The CDR3 is made up of 15 amino acids. V lost 3 bases and J 2 bases, leaving 14 bases between the germline ends. Germline V lookup: CDR1 LNHNV, CDR2 YYDKDF (reference sequence). CDR3 amino acids: CATSRPGRSAYEQYF. The CDR3 coding sequence is TGTGCCACCAGCAGGCCGGGGCGGTCGGCCTACGAGCAGTACTTC.

The V gene is TRBV4-1, the J gene TRBJ1-2; no definite D call. CDR1 is MGHRA, CDR2 YSYEKL, per germline. V lost 0 bases and J 1 base, leaving 12 bases between the germline ends. The CDR3 consists of 16 residues. The CDR3 DNA is TGCGCCAGCAGCCAAGAGTCGGTTCGCCTTAACTATGGCTACACCTTC. This translates into CASSQESVRLNYGYTF.

V is TRBV2 and J is TRBJ2-3; no clear D. The CDR3 length is 14 residues. Germline values: CDR1 SNHLY, CDR2 FYNNEI. Trimming pared 1 base from V and 0 bases from J, leaving 5 bases between. CDR3 amino acids: CASSEDESTDTQYF. The CDR3 DNA reads TGTGCCAGCAGTGAAGACGAGAGCACAGATACGCAGTATTTT. Combining the CDR3 with reference TRBV2 and TRBJ2-3 gives the whole variable domain EPEVTQTPSHQVTQMGQEVILRCVPISNHLYFYWYRQILGQKVEFLVSFYNNEISEKSEIFDDQFSVERPDGSNFTLKIRSTKLEDSAMYFCASSEDESTDTQYFGPGTRLTVL.

This chain uses TRBV27 with TRBJ2-7, with D maybe TRBD1 (6 bases). The CDR3 contains 14 residues. The germline gives CDR1 MNHEY, CDR2 SMNVEV (reference sequence). Trimming removed 4 bases at V and 1 base at J, with 11 bases between. CDR3: CASSSRQASYEQYF. The CDR3 DNA reads TGTGCCAGCAGTTCCCGACAGGCGTCCTACGAGCAGTACTTC.

The rearrangement links TRBV29-1 to TRBJ1-1, with 7 nucleotides matching TRBD1. The germline CDR1 and CDR2 sequences are SQVTM and ANQGSEA. The V gene end was trimmed by 7 bases and the J gene end by 11 bases; junction bases not matched to a gene: 16. The CDR3 runs 13 residues. This chain's CDR3 is CSAHTGQFSRAFF. The CDR3 nucleotides read TGCAGCGCTCACACGGGACAGTTCAGTAGGGCTTTCTTT.

This clone occurred a few times. The chain's CDR3 is CASSLPDRGSQPQHF. CDR3 in DNA: TGTGCCAGCAGCTTACCGGACAGGGGAAGTCAGCCCCAGCATTTT. V is TRBV7-6 and J is TRBJ1-5; 9 nucleotides line up with TRBD1. V lost 2 bases, J lost 6 bases, and 5 bases stayed unmatched. This CDR3 spans 15 amino acids. Looked up from germline, CDR1 is SGHVS and CDR2 is FNYEAQ.

This rearrangement joins TRBV7-2 to TRBJ2-2; TRBD2 aligns across 9 bases. The CDR3 runs to 15 residues. V lost 2 bases and J lost 4; bases outside the gene matches: 2. Germline V lookup: CDR1 SGHTA, CDR2 FQGNSA. The CDR3 sequence is CASSLRRGGTGELFF. CDR3 nucleotides: TGTGCCAGCAGCTTACGGCGGGGGGGCACCGGGGAGCTGTTTTTT. Combining the CDR3 with reference TRBV7-2 and TRBJ2-2 gives the whole variable domain GAGVSQSPSNKVTEKGKDVELRCDPISGHTALYWYRQSLGQGLEFLIYFQGNSAPDKSGLPSDRFSAERTGGSVSTLTIQRTQQEDSAVYLCASSLRRGGTGELFFGEGSRLTVL.

J is TRBJ2-1 and V is TRBV6-4; D might be TRBD2 (6 bases). Trimming took 2 bases from V and 4 from J, leaving 12 bases between them. CDR1 is MRHNA and CDR2 is SNTAGT in the germline V gene. The CDR3 spans 15 residues. In DNA form, the CDR3 reads TGTGCCAGCAGTGACGTCTTCGGGGGATACAATGAGCAGTTCTTC. Its translation: CASSDVFGGYNEQFF.

The chain employs TRBV5-1 and TRBJ2-1, with 9 positions matching TRBD2. V lost 0 bases and J lost 10; bases outside the gene matches: 11. Germline V gene sequence: CDR1 SGHRS, CDR2 YFSETQ. The CDR3 runs 16 residues. The CDR3 region has the DNA TGCGCCAGCAGCTTGGCCACCAGCGGGGGGTTAAACGAGCAGTTCTTC. Its translation: CASSLATSGGLNEQFF.

The rearrangement links TRBV5-1 to TRBJ2-4; possible D gene TRBD2, 5 bases. CDR1 is SGHRS and CDR2 is YFSETQ in the germline V gene. With 4 bases removed from V and 2 bases from J, the gap between germline ends came to 16 bases. The CDR3 covers 16 residues. CDR3 residues: CASSISDGETKNIQYF. DNA of the CDR3: TGCGCCAGCAGCATATCTGACGGGGAGACCAAAAACATTCAGTACTTC.

The chain couples TRBV18 to TRBJ2-7; 7 nucleotides line up with TRBD1. Germline values: CDR1 KGHSH, CDR2 LQKENI. Losses at the gene ends were 3 bases for V and 1 base for J; bases not matched to a gene: 3. This CDR3 spans 14 amino acids. CDR3 loop: CASSPRDSSYEQYF. The CDR3 DNA reads as TGTGCCAGCTCACCCCGGGACAGTTCCTACGAGCAGTACTTC.

The CDR3 DNA reads as TGTGCCAGCACCAATAGGGACAGACGGGGGGAGCTGTTTTTT. It is translated as CASTNRDRRGELFF. The chain joins TRBV6-5 to TRBJ2-2, with 7 bases matching TRBD1. The V segment lost 7 bases and the J segment 8 bases; nucleotides outside the gene matches: 10. This CDR3 comprises 14 residues. Per germline, CDR1 MNHEY and CDR2 SVGAGI.

Only one count was recorded for this clone. The V call is TRBV6-6, the J call TRBJ2-2, with 8 bases that match TRBD2. Germline trimming cut 6 bases from V and 4 bases from J; bases unmatched to any gene: 10. The CDR3 has 16 amino acids. The germline V gene has CDR1 MNHNY and CDR2 SVGAGI (reference sequence). CDR3 DNA: TGTGCCAGCAGCTCACCGGGACTAGTACCCACCGGGGAGCTGTTTTTT. Translating gives CASSSPGLVPTGELFF.

The V and J genes are TRBV19 and TRBJ2-2, with D perhaps given as TRBD1 or TRBD2 (7 bases each). V was cut by 10 bases and J by 4 bases, with 22 bases left in between. Germline V gene lookup returns CDR1 LNHDA and CDR2 SQIVND (reference sequence). This CDR3 has 16 residues. DNA of the CDR3: TGTGCCACCAAGGGGGAGGGGGCGCTGGGCACCGGGGAGCTGTTTTTT. It translates to CATKGEGALGTGELFF.

J is TRBJ1-5 and V is TRBV7-8, with D perhaps matching TRBD1 (5 bases). Trimming cost V 2 bases and J 3 bases, with 11 bases left between them. Germline loops: CDR1 SGHVS, CDR2 FQNEAQ. This CDR3 has 15 residues. CDR3: CASSLWGNDNQPQHF. CDR3 in DNA: TGTGCCAGCAGCTTATGGGGGAACGACAATCAGCCCCAGCATTTT.

With respect to this clone: The same CDR3 also results from other DNA sequences found in this sample. This rearrangement joins TRBV9 to TRBJ2-1, with D perhaps matching TRBD2 (6 bases). This CDR3 spans 15 amino acids. Deletions cut 0 bases from V and 3 bases from J, with 10 bases between. Germline-derived CDR1 and CDR2 are SGDLS and YYNGEE. CDR3 residues: CASSVGGLSYNEQFF. CDR3 nucleotide sequence: TGTGCCAGCAGCGTAGGGGGACTCAGCTACAATGAGCAGTTCTTC.

CDR3 nucleotides: TGTGCCATCGGGGAGGGGGGCACAGATACGCAGTATTTT. Translation gives CAIGEGGTDTQYF. The chain recombines TRBV10-3 with TRBJ2-3, with TRBD2 as a possible D gene (7 bases). This CDR3 spans 13 amino acids. With 8 bases removed from V and 1 base from J, the gap between germline ends came to 10 bases. Germline CDR1 reads ENHRY; CDR2 reads SYGVKD.

This clone was observed once. This sequence joins TRBV4-3 and TRBJ2-7; TRBD2 matches 14 bases. The CDR3 spans 15 residues. J gave up 0 bases and V 5 bases, and 0 bases lay outside the gene matches. The germline V gene encodes CDR1 LGHNA and CDR2 YSLEER. The CDR3 sequence is CASSGLAGGSYEQYF. The CDR3 bases are TGCGCCAGCAGCGGACTAGCGGGGGGCTCCTACGAGCAGTACTTC.

The CDR3 is CASSLSVRPTGEKDTEAFF. In DNA form, the CDR3 reads TGTGCCAGCAGCTTGTCGGTCCGTCCGACAGGGGAGAAGGACACTGAAGCTTTCTTT. The chain has TRBV5-5 and TRBJ1-1; 8 bases map to TRBD1. V trimming: 1 base; J trimming: 3 bases; junction bases outside the gene matches: 17. From germline, CDR1 is SGHKS and CDR2 YYEKEE (reference sequence). The CDR3 has 19 residues.

In DNA form, the CDR3 reads TGTGCCAGCAGCTTAGGGGGGCCCTTAATGAACACTGAAGCTTTCTTT. Protein sequence: CASSLGGPLMNTEAFF. The chain carries TRBV7-6 and TRBJ1-1, with D perhaps TRBD1 (6 bases). Trimming left V 1 base short and J 0 bases short, with 12 bases between. The length of the CDR3 is 16 residues. Germline lookup yields CDR1 SGHVS and CDR2 FNYEAQ. The full variable domain, with the rest looked up from reference TRBV7-6 and TRBJ1-1, is GAGVSQSPRYKVTKRGQDVALRCDPISGHVSLYWYRQALGQGPEFLTYFNYEAQQDKSGLPNDRFSAERPEGSISTLTIQRTEQRDSAMYRCASSLGGPLMNTEAFFGQGTRLTVV.

The J gene is TRBJ2-1, the V gene TRBV29-1; D unclear. Germline V gene data show CDR1 as SQVTM and CDR2 as ANQGSEA. The germline V and J ends were trimmed by 4 bases and 7 bases, with 17 bases remaining between them. The CDR3 has 14 amino acids. CDR3 residues: CSVATTPDGNEQFF. CDR3 DNA sequence: TGCAGCGTTGCAACCACCCCTGACGGAAATGAGCAGTTCTTC.

This clone was detected only a few times. This chain connects TRBV5-6 to TRBJ1-1, with D perhaps matching TRBD1 (6 bases). Germline assignment: CDR1 SGHDT and CDR2 YYEEEE. CDR3 length: 13 residues. V was cut by 4 bases and J by 1 base, with 8 bases left in between. CDR3 in amino acids: CASSTTGNTEAFF. The CDR3 nucleotides are TGTGCCAGCAGCACGACAGGGAACACTGAAGCTTTCTTT.

The chain uses TRBV19 and TRBJ1-4, with 8 bases identical to TRBD1. Germline values: CDR1 LNHDA, CDR2 SQIVND (reference sequence). J gave up 2 bases and V 5 bases, and 4 bases lay outside the gene matches. The CDR3 length is 15 residues. The CDR3 loop is CASSLRQGTNEKLFF. CDR3 in DNA: TGTGCCAGTAGTTTACGACAGGGGACTAATGAAAAACTGTTTTTT.

This clone was detected only once. J is TRBJ1-6 and V is TRBV5-6, with 7 nucleotides matching TRBD1. This CDR3 has 17 residues. V was clipped by 4 bases and J by 3 bases; unmatched bases: 10. The germline V gene encodes CDR1 SGHDT and CDR2 YYEEEE. DNA for the CDR3: TGTGCCAGCAGCGTGTTAGTGACAGGGAGCTATAATTCACCCCTCCACTTT. Amino acids: CASSVLVTGSYNSPLHF. Looking up the rest from reference TRBV5-6 and TRBJ1-6 gives the full variable domain: DAGVTQSPTHLIKTRGQQVTLRCSPKSGHDTVSWYQQALGQGPQFIFQYYEEEERQRGNFPDRFSGHQFPNYSSELNVNALLLGDSALYLCASSVLVTGSYNSPLHFGNGTRLTVT.

This chain joins TRBV6-1 and TRBJ2-3, with D unresolved. V shed 4 bases and J shed 2 bases, with 1 base lying between them. CDR3 length equals 11 residues. The germline V gene has CDR1 MNHNS and CDR2 SASEGT. The CDR3 DNA reads TGTGCCAGCAGTGCCACAGATACGCAGTATTTT. Translation gives CASSATDTQYF.

V and J are TRBV14 and TRBJ2-3; either TRBD1 or TRBD2 may supply D (5 bases each). Between the trimmed V and J ends, which lost 1 base and 5 bases, there was a span of 16 bases. Germline-derived CDR1 and CDR2 are SGHDN and FVKESK. The CDR3 totals 16 residues. The CDR3 is CASSQGWDRSGDTQYF. CDR3 bases: TGTGCCAGCAGCCAAGGGTGGGACCGCTCGGGAGATACGCAGTATTTT.

V gene TRBV5-4 combines with J gene TRBJ1-2; tentative D call: TRBD1 (5 bases). In germline, CDR1 is SGHNT, CDR2 YYREEE (reference sequence). V gave up 1 base and J gave up 6 bases, with 7 bases separating them. This CDR3 is 12 amino acids long. The chain's CDR3 is CASSLFRDGYTF. As DNA, the CDR3 is TGTGCCAGCAGCTTGTTCAGGGATGGCTACACCTTC.

The CDR3 protein is CASSSLGSGGGQPQHF. CDR3 sequence (DNA): TGCGCCAGCAGCTCCCTAGGGTCCGGTGGAGGTCAGCCCCAGCATTTT. The chain uses TRBV4-1 and TRBJ1-5; no definite D call. CDR1 is MGHRA, CDR2 YSYEKL, per germline. With 5 bases removed from V and 6 bases from J, the gap between germline ends came to 20 bases. The CDR3 has 16 amino acids.

The V and J genes are TRBV18 and TRBJ1-1, with TRBD1 matching over 8 bases. This CDR3 has 14 residues. Germline assignment: CDR1 KGHSH and CDR2 LQKENI. The V segment lost 3 bases and the J segment 0 bases; nucleotides outside the gene matches: 0. CDR3 sequence: CASSPTGVNTEAFF. The CDR3, as DNA: TGTGCCAGCTCACCGACAGGGGTGAACACTGAAGCTTTCTTT.

The gene calls are TRBV7-2 and TRBJ1-2; D is perhaps TRBD1 (5 bases). Trimming cost V 3 bases and J 5 bases, with 7 bases left between them. In germline, CDR1 is SGHTA, CDR2 FQGNSA. This CDR3 has 12 amino acids. CDR3 amino acids: CASSLGVYGYTF. As DNA, the CDR3 is TGTGCCAGCAGCTTGGGGGTTTATGGCTACACCTTC.

This chain uses TRBV4-1 with TRBJ2-2; TRBD1 might be the D (6 bases). The V and J ends lost 0 bases and 2 bases respectively, with 13 bases between them. The CDR3 runs to 17 residues. Germline values: CDR1 MGHRA, CDR2 YSYEKL. DNA for the CDR3: TGCGCCAGCAGCCAAGATATATCAGGGGTTAACACCGGGGAGCTGTTTTTT. It is translated as CASSQDISGVNTGELFF.

The V gene is TRBV9, the J gene TRBJ1-5; perhaps TRBD1 as D (6 bases). Between the trimmed V and J ends, which lost 3 bases and 0 bases, there was a span of 13 bases. This CDR3 has 16 residues. Germline V gives CDR1 SGDLS, CDR2 YYNGEE. In DNA form, the CDR3 reads TGTGCCAGCAGCGAGGGGGGGCGCGATAGCAATCAGCCCCAGCATTTT. Protein: CASSEGGRDSNQPQHF. Filled out from reference TRBV9 and TRBJ1-5, the complete variable domain reads DSGVTQTPKHLITATGQRVTLRCSPRSGDLSVYWYQQSLDQGLQFLIQYYNGEERAKGNILERFSAQQFPDLHSELNLSSLELGDSALYFCASSEGGRDSNQPQHFGDGTRLSIL.